These T cell receptor beta chains were read from a single sample in a study of shared T cell receptors in the human thymus. TCRdb's table, derived via immunoSEQ multiplex PCR, lists solely in-frame clones and lacks some. The sample includes almost 550,000 clones, roughly 74% of them seen just once. These data are also associated with another study on human thymus T cells.

The specimen sequenced was thymocytes. These receptors all come from a boy less than two years old with a congenital heart defect. The conserved cysteine and the conserved F or W are not part of the CDR3 here. The order of the fields is J gene, clone size, V gene, CDR3 protein. Clone sizes are given selectively: once, few, many, or a class where the clone is expanded.

J: TRBJ2-2
size: .
V: TRBV5-1
CDR3: ASSLSRGTGELF

J: TRBJ2-3
size: .
V: TRBV28
CDR3: ASIPLAGDTDTQY

J: TRBJ2-4
size: once
V: TRBV14
CDR3: ASSQTGASGGGTKNIQY

J: TRBJ2-7
size: .
V: TRBV4-3
CDR3: ASSQGAGGSYEQY

J: TRBJ1-5
size: .
V: TRBV19
CDR3: ASASAAQNQPQH

J: TRBJ2-3
size: few
V: TRBV11-2
CDR3: ASSSRVYTQY

J: TRBJ1-1
size: .
V: TRBV7-9
CDR3: ASSLPFRQAHTEAF

J: TRBJ2-1
size: .
V: TRBV19
CDR3: ASRRDRDRGHEQF

J: TRBJ2-3
size: .
V: TRBV7-9
CDR3: ASSPTLAGDFTDTQY

J: TRBJ2-7
size: .
V: TRBV11-2
CDR3: ASSLRGGADYEQY

J: TRBJ2-7
size: .
V: TRBV13
CDR3: ASSFGGTGEQY

J: TRBJ2-1
size: few
V: TRBV9
CDR3: ASSALPGLASYNEQF

J: TRBJ2-7
size: .
V: TRBV7-9
CDR3: ASSLAGSDPNEQY

J: TRBJ2-3
size: few
V: TRBV30
CDR3: AAGAGGRADTQY

J: TRBJ1-1
size: once
V: TRBV9
CDR3: ASSTRDTLNTEAF

J: TRBJ2-1
size: .
V: TRBV27
CDR3: ASSLSSQSQTRLYNEQF

J: TRBJ2-7
size: .
V: TRBV7-2
CDR3: ASSLARGTSGRHSYEQY

J: TRBJ2-1
size: .
V: TRBV4-1
CDR3: ASSRLENEQF

J: TRBJ1-3
size: .
V: TRBV14
CDR3: ASSPSRTGVGNTIY

J: TRBJ2-7
size: .
V: TRBV18
CDR3: ASSPPGLAGAAYEQY

J: TRBJ2-3
size: .
V: TRBV20-1
CDR3: SERQHTQY

J: TRBJ2-3
size: .
V: TRBV11-2
CDR3: ASSLGLATISTDTQY

J: TRBJ2-7
size: .
V: TRBV30
CDR3: AWTAAGLEQY

J: TRBJ2-7
size: .
V: TRBV27
CDR3: ASSLWVGLAGVGEQY

J: TRBJ2-1
size: .
V: TRBV6-4
CDR3: ATTSIAGGIDEQF

J: TRBJ2-5
size: .
V: TRBV19
CDR3: ASSKRQARETQY

J: TRBJ2-7
size: .
V: TRBV27
CDR3: ASRDRWAYEQY

J: TRBJ2-1
size: .
V: TRBV10-3
CDR3: AISESRGSGRSRNEQF

J: TRBJ2-1
size: once
V: TRBV19
CDR3: ASTMRGFSNEQF

J: TRBJ2-7
size: .
V: TRBV5-1
CDR3: ASSLGLGLAGVVSYEQY